This TCR beta chain is drawn from a study of monozygotic twins with inflammatory bowel disease. Germline CDR1 is SGHTA and CDR2 is FQGNSA. There are 14 residues in the CDR3. Reanalyzing the 5' RACE reads, TCRdb keeps one entry per CDR3 protein, without DNA. The data include about 200,000 distinct CDR3 sequences; the top ten clones carry roughly 8%. The chain employs TRBV7-2 and TRBJ2-7; TCRdb calls TRBD2, which cannot be checked without DNA. This TCR was sampled from a human donor with ulcerative colitis or Crohn's disease, or a healthy co-twin of an affected twin (not recorded which). Sequencing was done on a sample of blood. CDR3 residues: CASSWTSGSYEQYF.